Listed below are T cell receptor beta chains from one sample, sequenced in a study of T cells in Graves' hyperthyroidism and ophthalmopathy. TCRdb fed the multiplex PCR reads into MiXCR, producing one record per CDR3 protein. This table holds over 350,000 distinct CDR3 sequences, 14% to 15% found once. The sequenced sample was blood. These receptor sequences come from a man aged 18 to 30 with Graves' ophthalmopathy. The CDR3 runs from the conserved cysteine through the conserved F or W. The order of the fields is D gene, CDR3 length, J gene, V gene, clone size, CDR3 protein, CDR3 DNA. The D gene is left open where the match is weak. For some rows the clone size is stated as once, few or many, or as a class when expanded; others skip it.

>.|14|TRBJ1-4|TRBV28|many
CASSFGPTNEKLFF
TGTGCCAGCAGTTTTGGTCCCACTAATGAAAAACTGTTTTTT
>.|14|TRBJ2-1|TRBV5-1|many
CASSPSQQYNEQFF
TGCGCCAGCAGCCCCAGTCAGCAGTACAATGAGCAGTTCTTC
>.|15|TRBJ2-3|TRBV5-1|many
CASSLGTNSANTQYF
TGCGCCAGCAGCTTGGGGACAAACTCCGCCAATACGCAGTATTTT
>.|13|TRBJ1-5|TRBV30|many
CAWSGNPNQPQHF
TGTGCCTGGAGTGGAAATCCCAATCAGCCCCAGCATTTT
>.|13|TRBJ2-1|TRBV29-1|many
CSADRGASGEQFF
TGCAGCGCCGACCGGGGCGCGAGCGGTGAGCAGTTCTTC
>.|14|TRBJ2-2|TRBV27|.
CASSFGGGHGELFF
TGTGCCAGCAGTTTCGGTGGGGGCCACGGGGAGCTGTTTTTT
>.|15|TRBJ2-5|TRBV4-1|many
CASSHTGTSGETQYF
TGCGCCAGCAGCCACACCGGGACTTCGGGTGAGACCCAGTACTTC
>.|11|TRBJ1-2|TRBV12-3/TRBV12-4|many
CASSSGNGYTF
TGTGCCAGCAGTTCCGGGAATGGCTACACCTTC
>TRBD2|12|TRBJ2-3|TRBV12-3/TRBV12-4|.
CASSLLTSCLYF
TGTGCCAGCAGTCTCTTGACTAGCTGTCTGTATTTT
>.|12|TRBJ1-1|TRBV12-3/TRBV12-4|many
CASSFWNTEAFF
TGTGCCAGCAGTTTCTGGAACACTGAAGCTTTCTTT
>TRBD2|18|TRBJ2-1|TRBV20-1|.
CSGTPGLAGGSSYNEQFF
TGCAGTGGGACGCCGGGACTAGCGGGGGGGAGCTCCTACAATGAGCAGTTCTTC
>.|16|TRBJ2-7|TRBV6-1|many
CASRKGTGTTSGEQYF
TGTGCCAGCAGAAAAGGGACTGGAACGACCTCGGGCGAGCAGTACTTC
>TRBD1|13|TRBJ1-2|TRBV11-2|many
CASSPGTDPGYTF
TGTGCCAGCAGCCCCGGGACAGATCCAGGCTACACCTTC
>TRBD2|16|TRBJ2-1|TRBV9|.
CASNRGGGGPHNEQFF
TGTGCCAGCAACCGGGGGGGGGGAGGGCCCCACAATGAGCAGTTCTTC
>TRBD1|14|TRBJ1-1|TRBV12-3/TRBV12-4|many
CASSSQGGDTEAFF
TGTGCCAGCAGTTCCCAGGGGGGAGACACTGAAGCTTTCTTT
>.|13|TRBJ2-7|TRBV20-1|once
CSAETSEGYEQYF
TGCAGTGCTGAGACATCGGAAGGCTACGAGCAGTACTTC
>.|16|TRBJ2-1|TRBV3-1|many
CASSLHGGSSYNEQFF
TGTGCCAGCAGTTTACATGGGGGCAGCTCCTACAATGAGCAGTTCTTC
>.|12|TRBJ1-1|TRBV2|many
CASSEGGAEAFF
TGTGCCAGCAGCGAGGGCGGCGCTGAAGCTTTCTTT
>TRBD2|14|TRBJ2-7|TRBV20-1|many
CSARDKRELYEQYF
TGCAGTGCTAGAGACAAGCGGGAGTTGTACGAGCAGTACTTC
>.|16|TRBJ1-6|TRBV5-1|few
CASSLAPNDGNSPLHF
TGCGCCAGCAGCTTGGCTCCAAACGACGGGAATTCACCCCTCCACTTT
>.|13|TRBJ2-3|TRBV29-1|many
CSVEDREPDTQYF
TGCAGCGTTGAAGACAGGGAGCCAGATACGCAGTATTTT
>.|14|TRBJ2-3|TRBV20-1|.
CSARGLANADTQYF
TGCAGTGCTAGGGGTCTAGCGAACGCAGATACGCAGTATTTT
>.|12|TRBJ2-3|TRBV6-2/TRBV6-3|many
CASRSLRDTQYF
TGTGCCAGCAGATCCCTCCGAGATACGCAGTATTTT
>.|15|TRBJ2-7|TRBV5-5|.
CASSLDSLDGYEQYF
TGTGCCAGCAGCCTGGACTCACTAGATGGCTACGAGCAGTACTTC
>TRBD2|16|TRBJ2-1|TRBV3-1|many
CASSPPWGGRFYEQFF
TGTGCCAGCAGCCCCCCGTGGGGCGGGAGATTCTATGAGCAGTTCTTC
>.|13|TRBJ2-1|TRBV5-1|many
CASSTGLNNEQFF
TGCGCCAGCAGCACGGGTTTGAACAATGAGCAGTTCTTC
>TRBD2|16|TRBJ2-1|TRBV5-1|many
CASSPDASGGFNEQFF
TGCGCCAGCAGCCCGGACGCTAGCGGGGGCTTTAATGAGCAGTTCTTC
>.|12|TRBJ2-2|TRBV12-3/TRBV12-4|many
CASSLGTGELFF
TGTGCCAGCAGTTTAGGCACCGGGGAGCTGTTTTTT
>.|11|TRBJ2-1|TRBV2|many
CASRRGNEQFF
TGTGCCAGCAGGCGGGGCAATGAGCAGTTCTTC
>TRBD1|13|TRBJ2-2|TRBV25-1|.
CASRQGNLGELFF
TGTGCCAGCAGACAGGGGAATCTGGGGGAGCTGTTTTTT
>.|13|TRBJ2-7|TRBV6-1|few
CASSEGSQYEQYF
TGTGCCAGCAGTGAAGGTAGTCAGTACGAGCAGTACTTC
>.|17|TRBJ1-6|TRBV6-1|few
CASSPRGPRARDSPLHF
TGTGCCAGCAGTCCCCGTGGGCCGAGGGCCCGGGATTCACCCCTCCACTTT
>TRBD1|16|TRBJ2-5|TRBV10-3|.
CASSYRGDSPAETQYF
TGTGCCAGCAGTTACAGGGGGGACAGTCCAGCGGAGACCCAGTACTTC
>.|14|TRBJ2-7|TRBV29-1|many
CSASGSANSYEQYF
TGCAGCGCCTCGGGCAGCGCTAACTCCTACGAGCAGTACTTC
>.|12|TRBJ1-1|TRBV2|many
CASSEEDDEAFF
TGTGCCAGCAGTGAAGAGGATGATGAAGCTTTCTTT
>.|16|TRBJ2-7|TRBV5-1|.
CASSLDVANPSVEQYF
TGCGCCAGCAGCTTGGATGTGGCTAACCCCAGTGTCGAGCAGTACTTC
>TRBD2|15|TRBJ2-5|TRBV7-9|.
CASSWASGGAETQYF
TGTGCCAGCAGCTGGGCTAGCGGGGGGGCAGAGACCCAGTACTTC
>TRBD2|16|TRBJ2-1|TRBV11-2|many
CASSVTSGGINNEQFF
TGTGCCAGCAGCGTGACTAGCGGGGGGATAAACAATGAGCAGTTCTTC
>TRBD1|15|TRBJ1-1|TRBV9|many
CASSAQGQGNTEAFF
TGTGCCAGCAGCGCTCAGGGACAGGGGAACACTGAAGCTTTCTTT
>.|16|TRBJ2-7|TRBV5-5|many
CASSLGGRPNSYEQYF
TGTGCCAGCAGCTTGGGGGGACGCCCAAACTCCTACGAGCAGTACTTC
>.|16|TRBJ1-1|TRBV10-3|.
CAITVSGSRMGTEAFF
TGTGCCATCACTGTATCAGGGTCTCGTATGGGCACTGAAGCTTTCTTT
>TRBD2|14|TRBJ2-5|TRBV20-1|.
CSACKAGGQETQYF
TGCAGTGCTTGCAAAGCGGGGGGGCAAGAGACCCAGTACTTC
>.|15|TRBJ2-2|TRBV18|few
CASSFRDLNTGELFF
TGTGCCAGCTCATTCCGGGACCTAAACACCGGGGAGCTGTTTTTT
>TRBD2|14|TRBJ2-7|TRBV2|.
CATRFPGLAVEQYF
TGTGCCACCCGATTCCCGGGACTAGCAGTCGAGCAGTACTTC
>.|11|TRBJ2-1|TRBV30|.
CAFTRVDEQFF
TGTGCCTTCACCCGGGTGGATGAGCAGTTCTTC
>.|12|TRBJ2-1|TRBV5-6|.
CASHVYYNEQFF
TGTGCCAGCCACGTGTACTACAATGAGCAGTTCTTC
>TRBD2|17|TRBJ2-5|TRBV7-9|many
CASSPQGLAGAGETQYF
TGTGCCAGCAGCCCACAGGGACTAGCGGGAGCGGGGGAGACCCAGTACTTC